The rows below give T cell receptor beta chains drawn from one sample of a study of cytomegalovirus exposure and HLA in healthy donors. The repertoire was sequenced with immunoSEQ multiplex PCR; TCRdb's copy has only in-frame clones and lacks some. The sample data list 100,000 to 150,000 clones. Material for sequencing was PBMCs. These receptors all come from a man younger than 35 in good health and CMV-seronegative. The CDR3 runs from the conserved cysteine through the conserved F or W. D genes are given only for firm matches.

>TRBJ2-3|TRBD2|TRBV30
TGTGCCTGGAGTGGGAAGCTAGCGGGGGGGCTAGCAGATACGCAGTATTTT
CAWSGKLAGGLADTQYF
>TRBJ2-3|TRBD2|TRBV4-3
TGCGCCAGCAGCCCCCGTTCGGTAGCGGGAGGGTCCGATACGCAGTATTTT
CASSPRSVAGGSDTQYF
>TRBJ2-2|TRBD1|TRBV28
TGTGCCAGCAGCCCCATAACAGGGGCGCGTACCGGGGAGCTGTTTTTT
CASSPITGARTGELFF
>TRBJ2-1|TRBD1|TRBV5-1
TGCGCCAGCCGCCAGGGGGCGAACGCGAATGAGCAGTTCTTC
CASRQGANANEQFF
>TRBJ2-7|TRBD2|TRBV4-2
TGTGCCAGCAGCCAAGATCTAGGGGTAGCGGGGAGCTCCTACGAGCAGTACTTC
CASSQDLGVAGSSYEQYF
>TRBJ1-1|NA|TRBV5-5
TGTGCCAGCAGCTTGGTCCAGGTTCTGCTGAACACTGAAGCTTTCTTT
CASSLVQVLLNTEAFF
>TRBJ2-3|TRBD2|TRBV5-1
TGCGCCAGCAGCTTGGACGGGACTAGCGGGGATACGCAGTATTTT
CASSLDGTSGDTQYF
>TRBJ1-1|NA|TRBV18
TGTGCCAGCTCACCAGGCGGGGAGAACACTGAAGCTTTCTTT
CASSPGGENTEAFF
>TRBJ2-5|TRBD1|TRBV25-1
TGTGCCAGCACACGGACAGGGGCTCCCCAAGAGACCCAGTACTTC
CASTRTGAPQETQYF
>TRBJ1-1|NA|TRBV19
TGTGCCAGTAGTATGCCAGGGGCTGCTGAAGCTTTCTTT
CASSMPGAAEAFF
>TRBJ2-3|TRBD2|TRBV6-4
TGTGCCAGCAGTGACTCGGCGGGAGAAGTAGATACGCAGTATTTT
CASSDSAGEVDTQYF
>TRBJ1-1|NA|TRBV6-1
TGTGCCAGCAACCAAAAGGGGGTGGTGAACACTGAAGCTTTCTTT
CASNQKGVVNTEAFF
>TRBJ2-7|NA|TRBV4-3
TGCGCCAGCAGCCAAGAAGGAGCGGTCTCCTACGAGCAGTACTTC
CASSQEGAVSYEQYF
>TRBJ2-2|TRBD2|TRBV6-4
TGTGCCAGCAGTGACACAGCGGGGGGGATCGGGGAGCTGTTTTTT
CASSDTAGGIGELFF
>TRBJ1-4|TRBD1|TRBV7-8
TGTGCCAGCAGCACCGACAGGGACATCGCAACTAATGAAAAACTGTTTTTT
CASSTDRDIATNEKLFF
>TRBJ2-2|NA|TRBV5-1
TGCGCCAGCAGCTTGGCCCCGGGGATCGGGGAGCTGTTTTTT
CASSLAPGIGELFF
>TRBJ2-7|TRBD1|TRBV25-1
TGTGCCACCTCAGGACAGGGGGCTAACGAGCAGTACTTC
CATSGQGANEQYF
>TRBJ2-2|NA|TRBV27
TGTGCCAGCAGTTTAGTAACAGGGAGGGGCGGGGAGCTGTTTTTT
CASSLVTGRGGELFF
>TRBJ2-7|NA|TRBV27
TGTGCCAGCAGTACCAGTTTATTCTCCTACGAGCAGTACTTC
CASSTSLFSYEQYF
>TRBJ2-3|NA|TRBV27
TGTGCCAGCAGTTTATTGCGGGCAGGGGCAGATACGCAGTATTTT
CASSLLRAGADTQYF
>TRBJ2-1|NA|TRBV5-1
TGCGCCAGCAGCTTGGAGGTTGTAGGGGATGAGCAGTTCTTC
CASSLEVVGDEQFF
>TRBJ2-7|TRBD1|TRBV4-1
TGCGCCAGCAGCCAAGTCGGGGGACAGGGGGTCTACGAGCAGTACTTC
CASSQVGGQGVYEQYF
>TRBJ2-7|TRBD2|TRBV18
TGTGCCAGCTCGGCGGGACTAGCGGGAGGAATCTACGAGCAGTACTTC
CASSAGLAGGIYEQYF
>TRBJ2-1|NA|TRBV6-5
TGTGCCAGCAACCGGGACAACTCCTACAATGAGCAGTTCTTC
CASNRDNSYNEQFF
>TRBJ1-1|NA|TRBV4-3
TGCGCCAGCAGCCAAGAGACTGGAATCACTGAAGCTTTCTTT
CASSQETGITEAFF
>TRBJ1-5|NA|TRBV19
TGTGCCAGTAGTTTCCCCGGCGGTTATCAGCCCCAGCATTTT
CASSFPGGYQPQHF
>TRBJ2-1|TRBD2|TRBV4-2
TGTGCCAGCAGCATAGATGGGGCAGCGGGAGGGGGGAATGAGCAGTTCTTC
CASSIDGAAGGGNEQFF
>TRBJ2-1|NA|TRBV1
TGCACCAGCAGCCAACAATCGACTAGCGGGGGGAAGGATGAGCAGTTCTTC
CTSSQQSTSGGKDEQFF
>TRBJ2-7|NA|TRBV4-2
TGTGCCAGCAGCCAAGAAGTCGGCGCGGCGGGAAGCTACGAGCAGTACTTC
CASSQEVGAAGSYEQYF
>TRBJ1-4|NA|TRBV7-9
TGTGCCAGCAGCTTAGATGGCGGGGCGGGTGAAAAACTGTTTTTT
CASSLDGGAGEKLFF
>TRBJ2-1|NA|TRBV7-8
TGTGCCAGCAGCGGCGGGACTCTCAATGAGCAGTTCTTC
CASSGGTLNEQFF
>TRBJ2-7|NA|TRBV6-5
TGTGCCAGCAGTTATCAGGACGCAGGGGGGTCCTACGAGCAGTACTTC
CASSYQDAGGSYEQYF
>TRBJ2-1|NA|TRBV4-1
TGCGCCAGCAGCCATTCAAGCGTCCATGAGCAGTTCTTC
CASSHSSVHEQFF
>TRBJ2-2|NA|TRBV9
TGTGCCAGCAGCGTAGAGTCTTGGGCCACCGGGGAGCTGTTTTTT
CASSVESWATGELFF
>TRBJ2-1|TRBD2|TRBV5-6
TGTGCCAGCAGCCCTCGGGGGGTTCTAGGTTACAATGAGCAGTTCTTC
CASSPRGVLGYNEQFF
>TRBJ2-1|NA|TRBV7-2
TGTGCCAGCAGCTTAGGAGTTGCTCTAGCAGGCAATGAGCAGTTCTTC
CASSLGVALAGNEQFF
>TRBJ1-2|NA|TRBV30
TGTGCCTGGAGTGTCTGGCAGGGTTTATATGGCTACACCTTC
CAWSVWQGLYGYTF
>TRBJ1-4|TRBD1|TRBV15
TGTGCCACCAGCACTACCAACAGGGGGGGTAGGGAAAAACTGTTTTTT
CATSTTNRGGREKLFF
>TRBJ2-7|NA|TRBV5-5
TGTGCCAGCAGCTTGGTCGGGGGGCAGCACGAGCAGTACTTC
CASSLVGGQHEQYF
>TRBJ2-5|TRBD2|TRBV11-3
TGTGCCAGCAAGCCGACTAGCGGGAGTGGGGAGACCCAGTACTTC
CASKPTSGSGETQYF
>TRBJ2-2|NA|TRBV5-1
TGCGCCAGCAGCCCGGGTGACAGGGAGGACACCGGGGAGCTGTTTTTT
CASSPGDREDTGELFF
>TRBJ2-1|TRBD2|TRBV5-1
TGCGCCAGCAGCTGGACTAGCGGGGAGGGAAATGAGCAGTTCTTC
CASSWTSGEGNEQFF
>TRBJ2-1|NA|TRBV10-3
TGTGCCATCAGTCAAAACCGAGACAATGAGCAGTTCTTC
CAISQNRDNEQFF
>TRBJ2-5|TRBD2|TRBV6-1
TGTGCCAGCAGTGAACTAGCGGGGGGGCAAGAGACCCAGTACTTC
CASSELAGGQETQYF
>TRBJ2-7|TRBD2|TRBV7-9
TGTGCCAGCAGCTTATCTAGCGGCGAGCAGTACTTC
CASSLSSGEQYF